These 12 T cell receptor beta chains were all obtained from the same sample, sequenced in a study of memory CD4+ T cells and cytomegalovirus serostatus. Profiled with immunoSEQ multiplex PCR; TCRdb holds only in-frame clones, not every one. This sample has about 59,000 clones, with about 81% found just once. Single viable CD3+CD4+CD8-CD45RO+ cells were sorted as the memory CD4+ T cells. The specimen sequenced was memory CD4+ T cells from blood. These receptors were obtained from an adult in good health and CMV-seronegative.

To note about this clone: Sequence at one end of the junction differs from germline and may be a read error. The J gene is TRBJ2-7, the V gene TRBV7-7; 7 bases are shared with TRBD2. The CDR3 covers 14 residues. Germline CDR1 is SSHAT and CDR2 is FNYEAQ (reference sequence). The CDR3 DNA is TGTGCTAGCAGCCTGGCAGGAGGGGAGGGCGAGCAGTACTTC. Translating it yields CASSLAGGEGEQYF.

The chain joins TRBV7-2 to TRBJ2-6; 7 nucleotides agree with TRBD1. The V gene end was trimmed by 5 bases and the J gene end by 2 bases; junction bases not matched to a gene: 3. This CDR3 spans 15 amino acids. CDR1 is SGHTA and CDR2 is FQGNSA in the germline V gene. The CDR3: CASSVQGPGANVLTF. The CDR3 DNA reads TGTGCCAGCAGCGTACAGGGGCCTGGGGCCAACGTCCTGACTTTC.

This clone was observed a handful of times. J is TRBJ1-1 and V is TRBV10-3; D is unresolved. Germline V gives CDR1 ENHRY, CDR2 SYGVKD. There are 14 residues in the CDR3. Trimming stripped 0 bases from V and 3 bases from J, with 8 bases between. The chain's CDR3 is CAISESWRDTEAFF. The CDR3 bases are TGTGCCATCAGTGAGTCTTGGCGGGACACTGAAGCTTTCTTT.

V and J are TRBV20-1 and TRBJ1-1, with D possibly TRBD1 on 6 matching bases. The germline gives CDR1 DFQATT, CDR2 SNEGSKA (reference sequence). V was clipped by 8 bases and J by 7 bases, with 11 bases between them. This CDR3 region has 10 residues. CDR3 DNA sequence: TGCAGTTACGGACAGCTTGAAGCTTTCTTT. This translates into CSYGQLEAFF.

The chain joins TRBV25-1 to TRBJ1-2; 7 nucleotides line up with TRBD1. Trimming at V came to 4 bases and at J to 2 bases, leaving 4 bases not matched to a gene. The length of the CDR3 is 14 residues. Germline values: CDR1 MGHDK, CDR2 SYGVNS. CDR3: CASSGGQINYGYTF. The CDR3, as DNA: TGTGCCAGCAGTGGGGGACAGATCAACTATGGCTACACCTTC.

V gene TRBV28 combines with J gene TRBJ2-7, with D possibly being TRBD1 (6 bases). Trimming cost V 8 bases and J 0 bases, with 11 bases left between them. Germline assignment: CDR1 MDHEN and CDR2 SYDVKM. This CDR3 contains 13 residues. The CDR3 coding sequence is TGTGCCAGCGGAACAGGGAGCTCCTACGAGCAGTACTTC. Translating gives CASGTGSSYEQYF.

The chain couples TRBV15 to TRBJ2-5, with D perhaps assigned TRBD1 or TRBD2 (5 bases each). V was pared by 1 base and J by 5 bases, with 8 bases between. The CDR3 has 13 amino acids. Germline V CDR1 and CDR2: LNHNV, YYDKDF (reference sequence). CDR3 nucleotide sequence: TGTGCCACCAGCAGAGGGGGCGGGGAGACCCAGTACTTC. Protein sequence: CATSRGGGETQYF.

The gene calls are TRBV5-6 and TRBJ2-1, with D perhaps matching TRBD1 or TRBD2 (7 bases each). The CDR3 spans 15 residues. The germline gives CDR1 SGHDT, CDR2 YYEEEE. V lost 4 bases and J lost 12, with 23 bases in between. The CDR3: CASSPRQGGGLGQFF. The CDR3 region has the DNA TGTGCCAGCAGCCCCAGACAGGGAGGGGGCTTGGGGCAGTTCTTC.

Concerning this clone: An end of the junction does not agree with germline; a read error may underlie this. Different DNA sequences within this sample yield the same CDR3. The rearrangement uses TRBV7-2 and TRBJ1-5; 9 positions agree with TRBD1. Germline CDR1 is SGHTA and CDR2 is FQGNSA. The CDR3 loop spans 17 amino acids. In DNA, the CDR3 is TGCGCCAGCAGCTTAAGGTCGGGGACAGGGTTAGCCCAGCCCCAGCATTTT. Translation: CASSLRSGTGLAQPQHF.

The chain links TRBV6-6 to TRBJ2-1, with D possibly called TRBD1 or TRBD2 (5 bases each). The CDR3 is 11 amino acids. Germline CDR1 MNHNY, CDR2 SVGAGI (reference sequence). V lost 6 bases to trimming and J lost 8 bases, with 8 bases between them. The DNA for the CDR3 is TGTGCCAGCAGACGGGGCCATGAGCAGTTCTTC. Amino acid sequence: CASRRGHEQFF.

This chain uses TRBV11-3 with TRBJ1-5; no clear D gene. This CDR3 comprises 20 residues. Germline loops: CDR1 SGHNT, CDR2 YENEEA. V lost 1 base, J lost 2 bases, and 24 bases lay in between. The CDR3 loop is CASSLVSRSLGVWGNQPQHF. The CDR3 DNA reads TGTGCCAGCAGCTTAGTATCACGTTCGCTGGGAGTTTGGGGCAATCAGCCCCAGCATTTT.

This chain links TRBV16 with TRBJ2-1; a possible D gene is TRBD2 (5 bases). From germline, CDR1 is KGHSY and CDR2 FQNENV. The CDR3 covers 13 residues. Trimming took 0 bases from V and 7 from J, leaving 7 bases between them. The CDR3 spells CASSQSTGNEQFF. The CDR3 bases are TGTGCCAGCAGCCAATCTACGGGGAATGAGCAGTTCTTC.